This T cell receptor beta chain is from a study of OX40 agonist ivuxolimab in advanced cancers. The overall study: One hepatocellular carcinoma and a couple of cutaneous melanoma patients partially responded.

Findings and limits, study-wide: It was not determined which antigens were specifically recognized by the peripheral T cells that had undergone clonal expansion.

This clone has only a few counts. What it binds is not known. Patients had blood sampled at baseline and again on cycle 4 day 1 and cycle 7 day 1. The CDR3 length is 12 residues. Germline V gives CDR1 MNHEY, CDR2 SVGAGI. The V end was cut by 5 bases, the J end by 5 bases, with 7 bases between. Sequencing was performed with immunoSEQ multiplex PCR; in TCRdb, only in-frame clones are kept and a portion is missing. This sample has roughly 49,000 clones, with around nine tenths found just once. Sequenced here: CD4+ or CD8+ T cells sorted from blood, sampled in a trial of the OX40 agonist ivuxolimab. The chain uses TRBV6-5 and TRBJ2-1, with D unclear. The sequence was collected from an adult with an advanced solid tumor such as melanoma, head and neck, liver or kidney cancer. CDR3: CASSLLNNEQFF. The CDR3, as DNA: TGTGCCAGCAGTCTTTTAAACAATGAGCAGTTCTTC.